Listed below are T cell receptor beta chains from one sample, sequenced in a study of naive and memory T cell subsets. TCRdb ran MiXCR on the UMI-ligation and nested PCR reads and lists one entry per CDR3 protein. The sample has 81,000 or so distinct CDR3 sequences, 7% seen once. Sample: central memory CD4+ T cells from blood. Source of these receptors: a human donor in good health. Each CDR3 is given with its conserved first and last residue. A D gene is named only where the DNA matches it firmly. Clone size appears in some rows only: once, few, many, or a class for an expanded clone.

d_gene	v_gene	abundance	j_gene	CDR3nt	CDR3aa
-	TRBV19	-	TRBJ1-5	TGTGCCAGTAGCCTTCAGGCCGGAAGAAATCAGCCCCAGCATTTT	CASSLQAGRNQPQHF
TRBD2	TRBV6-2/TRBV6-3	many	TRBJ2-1	TGTGCCAGCAGTAGGGGTGGACTAGCGGGAGTCCTACGGTTCTTC	CASSRGGLAGVLRFF
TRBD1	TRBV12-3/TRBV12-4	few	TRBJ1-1	TGTGCCAGCAGTTTAAGACAGGGTACGGCTTTCTTT	CASSLRQGTAFF
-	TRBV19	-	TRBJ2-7	TGTGCCAGTAGTAGCGGTGCGGGGAACTACGAGCAGTACTTC	CASSSGAGNYEQYF
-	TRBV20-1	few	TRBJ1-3	TGCAGTGCTAGAGGCGGCGGCTCTGGAAACACCATATATTTT	CSARGGGSGNTIYF
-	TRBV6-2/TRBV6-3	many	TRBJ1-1	TGTGCCAGCAGTTCTGGACACCTATCTGAAGCTTTCTTT	CASSSGHLSEAFF
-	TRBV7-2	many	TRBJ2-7	TGTGCCAGCAGCTCCAACCCACGCAGCTCCTACGAGCAGTACTTC	CASSSNPRSSYEQYF
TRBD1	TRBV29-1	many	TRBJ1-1	TGCAGCGTTGATCCGGGACAGGCGGCCACTGAAGCTTTCTTT	CSVDPGQAATEAFF
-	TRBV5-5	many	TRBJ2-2	TGTGCCAGCAGCTTAAGATGGGGCGGAGGCACCGGGGAGCTGTTTTTT	CASSLRWGGGTGELFF
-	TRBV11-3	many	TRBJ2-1	TGTGCCAGCAGCTTAAACAGGGACAATGAGCAGTTCTTC	CASSLNRDNEQFF
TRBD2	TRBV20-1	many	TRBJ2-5	TGCAGTGCCTTCCCTCGGACTAGCGGCGAGACCCAGTACTTC	CSAFPRTSGETQYF
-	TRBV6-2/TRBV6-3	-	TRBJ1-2	TGTGCCAGCAGCCAGGATATCATTAACTATGGCTACACCTTC	CASSQDIINYGYTF
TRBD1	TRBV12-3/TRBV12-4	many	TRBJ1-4	TGTGCCAGCAGTGGGACAGGTACAATGAATGAAAAACTGTTTTTT	CASSGTGTMNEKLFF
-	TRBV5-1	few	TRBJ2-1	TGCGCCAGCAGCTTGTCTGGCAATGAGCAGTTCTTC	CASSLSGNEQFF
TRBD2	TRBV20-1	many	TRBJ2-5	TGCAGTGCTAGTCCCCACAGACGGGGGGGCCTTGAGGACCAGTACTTC	CSASPHRRGGLEDQYF
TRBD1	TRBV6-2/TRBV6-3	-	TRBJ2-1	TGTGCCAGCAGTTATCAGGGGGCCCAAAGCTCCTACAATGAGCAGTTCTTC	CASSYQGAQSSYNEQFF
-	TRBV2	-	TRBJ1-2	TGTGCCAGCACCACCCGTTTGGGGAAGAGTATCTATGGCTACACCTTC	CASTTRLGKSIYGYTF
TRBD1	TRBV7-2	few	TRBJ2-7	TGTGCCAGCAGCCCACAGGGGGGCGGGACGTTCTACGAGCAGTACTTC	CASSPQGGGTFYEQYF
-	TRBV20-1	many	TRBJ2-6	TGCAGTGCCCTTCGACACTCTGGGGCCAACGTCCTGACTTTC	CSALRHSGANVLTF
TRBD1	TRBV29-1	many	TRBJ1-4	TGCAGCTCCCGGGACAGAAATGAAAAACTGTTTTTT	CSSRDRNEKLFF
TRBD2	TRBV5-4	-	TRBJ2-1	TGTGCCAGCAACGGGCTAGCGGGAGTGGATGAGCAGTTCTTC	CASNGLAGVDEQFF
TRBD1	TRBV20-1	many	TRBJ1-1	TGCAGTGCTAGTTTAGGGGGCGCTGGAACCACTGAAGCTTTCTTT	CSASLGGAGTTEAFF
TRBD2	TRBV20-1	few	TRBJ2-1	TGCAGTGCCCTACGGACTAGCGGGAGTTGGGACAATGAGCAGTTCTTC	CSALRTSGSWDNEQFF
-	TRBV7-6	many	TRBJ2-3	TGTGCCAGCAGCCTAGAGGGAGATACGCAGTATTTT	CASSLEGDTQYF
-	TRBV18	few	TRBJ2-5	TGTGCCAGCTCACCACCTTCGGGGGTAGAGACCCAGTACTTC	CASSPPSGVETQYF
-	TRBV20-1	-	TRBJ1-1	TGCAGTGCTAGGCTCGACGAGACTGAAGCTTTCTTT	CSARLDETEAFF
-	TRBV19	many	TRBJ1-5	TGTGCCAGTAGTAGAGGGCTCATGAGGGGCCCTAGTGGGAGCAATCAGCCCCAGCATTTT	CASSRGLMRGPSGSNQPQHF
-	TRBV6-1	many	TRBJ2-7	TGTGCCAGCCGCAGTGAGGAAGGGGTCCTATACGAGCAGTACTTC	CASRSEEGVLYEQYF
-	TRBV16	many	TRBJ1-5	TGTGCCAGCGGCACCCGGCCACCAAGCAATCAGCCCCAGCATTTT	CASGTRPPSNQPQHF
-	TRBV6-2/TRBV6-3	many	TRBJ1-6	TGTGCCAGCAGTTCTAGCGGTAATTCACCCCTCCACTTT	CASSSSGNSPLHF
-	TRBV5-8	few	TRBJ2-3	TGTGCCAGCAGCTTGGGTCCCTCAGATACGCAGTATTTT	CASSLGPSDTQYF
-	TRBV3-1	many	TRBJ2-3	TGTGCCAGCAGCCAAGCGAACACAGATACGCAGTATTTT	CASSQANTDTQYF
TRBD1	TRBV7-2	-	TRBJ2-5	TGTGCCAGCAGCTACGCGGGACAGGGGCAACGGGAGACCCAGTACTTC	CASSYAGQGQRETQYF
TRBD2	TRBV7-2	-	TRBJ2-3	TGTGCCAGCAGCTTTAGCGGGAGCGCCCAGTATTTT	CASSFSGSAQYF
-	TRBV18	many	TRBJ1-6	TGTGCCAGCTCACACGGACAGCCTAAGGATTCACCCCTCCACTTT	CASSHGQPKDSPLHF
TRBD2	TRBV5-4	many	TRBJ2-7	TGTGCCAGCAGCGACGCTAGCGGGAGGGCTCCTACCTACGAGCAGTACTTC	CASSDASGRAPTYEQYF
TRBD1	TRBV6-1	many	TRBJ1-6	TGTGCCAGCAGTGCGACAGGGGGCCGAAATTCACCCCTCCACTTT	CASSATGGRNSPLHF
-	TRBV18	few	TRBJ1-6	TGTGCCAGCTCACCATTGGGGAGGGGCGTTACGGCCAATTCACCCCTCCACTTT	CASSPLGRGVTANSPLHF
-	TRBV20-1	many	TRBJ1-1	TGCAGTGCTAGAGATAGGAAAAAGGGGATGAACACTGAAGCTTTCTTT	CSARDRKKGMNTEAFF
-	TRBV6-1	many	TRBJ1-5	TGTGCCAGCCAGCAGGGGTATAGCAATCAGCCCCAGCATTTT	CASQQGYSNQPQHF
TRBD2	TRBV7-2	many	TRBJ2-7	TGTGCCAGCAGCTTAAGTTTTAGGGCTAGCGGCTCCTACGAGCAGTACTTC	CASSLSFRASGSYEQYF
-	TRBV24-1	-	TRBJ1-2	TGTGCCACCAGTGATTTAATAGGGGGTAGCGGCTACACCTTC	CATSDLIGGSGYTF
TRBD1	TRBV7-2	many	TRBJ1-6	TGTGCCAGCAGCTTAGGGACAGGGTTGAATAATTCACCCCTCCACTTT	CASSLGTGLNNSPLHF
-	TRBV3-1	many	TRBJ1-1	TGTGCCAGCAGCCAAGTTGAACGGTCTGAAGCTTTCTTT	CASSQVERSEAFF
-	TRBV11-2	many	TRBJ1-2	TGTGCCAGCAGCTTTAACTATGGCTACACCTTC	CASSFNYGYTF
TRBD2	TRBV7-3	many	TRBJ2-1	TGTGCCAGCGGGACTAGCAATGAGCAGTTCTTC	CASGTSNEQFF
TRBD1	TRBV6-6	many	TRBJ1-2	TGTGCCAGCAGTTACTCGCCATCTGGCAGGGGGCATGGCTACACCTTC	CASSYSPSGRGHGYTF
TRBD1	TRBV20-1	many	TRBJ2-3	TGCAGTGCTGAACCGGGACAGGGTTCTCCAGATACGCAGTATTTT	CSAEPGQGSPDTQYF
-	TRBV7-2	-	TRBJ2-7	TGTGCCAGCAGCCCCGGAAAGCCCTACGAGCAGTACTTC	CASSPGKPYEQYF
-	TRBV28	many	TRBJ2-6	TGTGCCAGCAGCTTTGAGGGTGGGCGCTTAGTCGGTCGGGGGGCCAACGTCCTGACTTTC	CASSFEGGRLVGRGANVLTF